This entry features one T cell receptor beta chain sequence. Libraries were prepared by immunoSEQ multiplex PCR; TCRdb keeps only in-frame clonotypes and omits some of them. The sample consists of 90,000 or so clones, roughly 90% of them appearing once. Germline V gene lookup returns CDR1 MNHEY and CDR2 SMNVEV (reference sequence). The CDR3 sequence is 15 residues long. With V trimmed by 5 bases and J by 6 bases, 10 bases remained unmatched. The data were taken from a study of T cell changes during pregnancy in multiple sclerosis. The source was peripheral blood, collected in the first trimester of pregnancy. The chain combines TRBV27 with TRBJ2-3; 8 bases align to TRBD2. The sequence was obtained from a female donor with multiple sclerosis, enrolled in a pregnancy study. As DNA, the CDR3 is TGTGCCAGCAGTCCATCGACTAGCGTTGGGGATACGCAGTATTTT. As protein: CASSPSTSVGDTQYF.